The 21 T cell receptor beta chains listed next were all sequenced from one sample in a study of blood T cells in healthy people across ages. Primers used in a second PCR of about 6 to 11 cycles were a sample-barcoded 5' primer and a J-beta primer mix. Each CDR3 protein is one row after TCRdb ran MiXCR on the 5' RACE reads. Among 1.8 million or so distinct CDR3 sequences listed, 30% to 40% were seen once. The source material was blood. The origin of the receptors is a human donor in good health.

This chain uses TRBV18 with TRBJ2-3; possibly TRBD1 for D (6 bases). V was pared by 4 bases and J by 2 bases, with 13 bases between. This CDR3 has 15 residues. Germline V gene lookup returns CDR1 KGHSH and CDR2 LQKENI. The CDR3 is CASSRWDTYTDTQYF. As DNA, the CDR3 is TGTGCCAGCTCACGATGGGACACCTACACAGATACGCAGTATTTT. The full variable domain, with the rest looked up from reference TRBV18 and TRBJ2-3, is NAGVMQNPRHLVRRRGQEARLRCSPMKGHSHVYWYRQLPEEGLKFMVYLQKENIIDESGMPKERFSAEFPKEGPSILRIQQVVRGDSAAYFCASSRWDTYTDTQYFGPGTRLTVL.

This clonotype was counted only a few times. V usage is TRBV29-1 and J usage is TRBJ2-5; D perhaps matches TRBD1 (7 bases). TRBJ2-7 explains the end of the DNA better; the J call may be wrong. CDR1 and CDR2 from the germline V gene are SQVTM and ANQGSEA. This CDR3 contains 15 residues. The CDR3 bases are TGCAGCGTTGATCTTCCGCAGGGGGGAACCTACGAGCAGTACTTC. This translates into CSVDLPQGGTYEQYF.

This clonotype was seen a few times. The chain joins TRBV7-9 to TRBJ1-2, with 7 positions matching TRBD1. Per germline, CDR1 SEHNR and CDR2 FQNEAQ (reference sequence). V lost 5 bases to trimming and J lost 0 bases; unmatched junction nucleotides: 6. There are 15 residues in the CDR3. The DNA for the CDR3 is TGTGCCAGCAGCCAACAGGGGTTAGCTAACTATGGCTACACCTTC. Protein product: CASSQQGLANYGYTF. Drawing the rest from reference TRBV7-9 and TRBJ1-2, the complete variable domain is DTGVSQNPRHKITKRGQNVTFRCDPISEHNRLYWYRQTLGQGPEFLTYFQNEAQLEKSRLLSDRFSAERPKGSFSTLEIQRTEQGDSAMYLCASSQQGLANYGYTFGSGTRLTVV.

The chain employs TRBV24-1 and TRBJ1-1, with D hard to call. The CDR3 has 13 residues. Trimming removed 4 bases at V and 4 bases at J, with 9 bases between. The germline gives CDR1 KGHDR, CDR2 SFDVKD. DNA for the CDR3: TGTGCCACCAGTGACCCTCTACTCACTGAAGCTTTCTTT. Translated: CATSDPLLTEAFF.

This clonotype was counted only a few times. A single base separates this from a much larger clone, so it may be a read error. The chain couples TRBV29-1 to TRBJ2-7; TRBD2 is a possible D gene (5 bases). The J call may be faulty, since TRBJ2-5 better matches the DNA end. This CDR3 contains 14 residues. CDR1 is SQVTM, CDR2 ANQGSEA, per germline. The CDR3 is CSVPLGGQRETQYF. The CDR3 coding sequence is TGCAGCGTCCCCCTGGGCGGGCAAAGAGAGACCCAGTACTTC.

At least ten counts were recorded for this clonotype. This chain joins TRBV30 and TRBJ2-7, with D unresolved. Deletions cut 0 bases from V and 6 bases from J, with 6 bases between. This CDR3 contains 11 residues. Germline V gives CDR1 GTSNPN, CDR2 SVGIG (reference sequence). CDR3 residues: CAWSVRREQYF. CDR3 nucleotides: TGTGCCTGGAGTGTTCGGCGCGAGCAGTACTTC.

This clonotype was seen a handful of times. A read error may explain this, as a much larger clone is one base away. The chain combines TRBV6-5 with TRBJ2-4; 11 positions match TRBD2. CDR3 length: 20 residues. Germline CDR1 reads MNHEY; CDR2 reads SVGAGI. The V segment lost 0 bases and the J segment 13 bases; nucleotides outside the gene matches: 23. The CDR3 reads CASSYSIPGLAAGGNNEQYF. The CDR3 bases are TGTGCCAGCAGTTACTCGATCCCGGGACTAGCGGCCGGCGGTAACAATGAGCAGTACTTC.

The sample holds many counts of this clonotype. The V and J genes are TRBV4-3 and TRBJ2-1, with TRBD2 matching over 11 bases. CDR1 LGHNA and CDR2 YSLEER come from the germline V gene. V lost 3 bases and J lost 3; bases outside the gene matches: 7. This CDR3 has 17 amino acids. The CDR3 DNA follows: TGCGCCAGCAGCCAGGGGTCTCTAGCGGGGGGCTACAATGAGCAGTTCTTC. Its protein is CASSQGSLAGGYNEQFF.

This clonotype has a count of ten or more. This rearrangement joins TRBV9 to TRBJ2-6; tentatively, D is TRBD2 (6 bases). The V end was cut by 3 bases, the J end by 0 bases, with 7 bases between. The CDR3 has 15 residues. In germline, CDR1 is SGDLS, CDR2 YYNGEE. DNA of the CDR3: TGTGCCAGCAGCGCGCGGGGCTCTGGGGCCAACGTCCTGACTTTC. Amino acids: CASSARGSGANVLTF.

The rearrangement uses TRBV7-9 and TRBJ2-3; a weak D match, TRBD1 (5 bases). Germline CDR1 SEHNR, CDR2 FQNEAQ (reference sequence). The CDR3 length is 17 residues. V gave up 0 bases and J gave up 5 bases, with 18 bases separating them. CDR3 amino acids: CASSLAFDPGPGDTQYF. CDR3 DNA sequence: TGTGCCAGCAGCTTAGCGTTTGATCCAGGGCCAGGAGATACGCAGTATTTT.

This clonotype was observed a few times. The gene calls are TRBV10-3 and TRBJ1-2, with 9 bases that match TRBD1. CDR1 ENHRY and CDR2 SYGVKD come from the germline V gene. The CDR3 sequence is 14 residues long. The junction had 13 bases not matched to a gene; V was cut back by 9 bases and J by 8 bases. CDR3 region: CAILSLQGAGGYTF. CDR3 DNA sequence: TGTGCCATACTATCCCTACAGGGGGCAGGAGGCTACACCTTC.

The sample holds a few counts of this clonotype. The gene calls are TRBV6-1 and TRBJ2-7; 9 nucleotides agree with TRBD1. The V and J ends lost 5 bases and 0 bases, in that order; junction bases with no gene match: 5. This CDR3 is 15 amino acids long. Germline assignment: CDR1 MNHNS and CDR2 SASEGT. CDR3 loop: CASSPNRGPSYEQYF. DNA for the CDR3: TGTGCCAGCAGTCCAAACAGGGGGCCCTCCTACGAGCAGTACTTC.

The V gene is TRBV18, the J gene TRBJ1-2, with TRBD1 as a possible D gene (6 bases). The germline V and J ends were trimmed by 5 bases and 4 bases, with 14 bases remaining between them. The CDR3 contains 14 residues. The germline gives CDR1 KGHSH, CDR2 LQKENI. In DNA, the CDR3 is TGTGCCAGCTCAACAGGGTTAACTAGCTATGGCTACACCTTC. It yields the protein CASSTGLTSYGYTF.

V and J are TRBV29-1 and TRBJ1-1; TRBD1 matches 8 bases. The V and J ends lost 7 bases and 5 bases, in that order; junction bases with no gene match: 12. This CDR3 is 14 amino acids long. Germline V lookup: CDR1 SQVTM, CDR2 ANQGSEA. CDR3 DNA: TGCAGCGCCCGGTCGGCAGGGGGCTTTACTGAAGCTTTCTTT. Translated, it gives CSARSAGGFTEAFF.

This clonotype was seen a few times. The V call is TRBV7-7, the J call TRBJ2-1, with D possibly being TRBD2 (6 bases). The CDR3 is made up of 13 amino acids. Germline CDR1 reads SSHAT; CDR2 reads FNYEAQ (reference sequence). Trimming pared 9 bases from V and 0 bases from J, leaving 9 bases between. The CDR3 coding sequence is TGTGCCAGTGCGCGGGACTCCTACAATGAGCAGTTCTTC. Translating gives CASARDSYNEQFF.

The chain links TRBV13 to TRBJ2-7; 15 nucleotides agree with TRBD2. Germline assignment: CDR1 PRHDT and CDR2 FYEKMQ (reference sequence). Trimming removed 5 bases from V and 5 bases from J; junction bases left unmatched: 7. This CDR3 is built from 16 residues. The CDR3 DNA reads TGTGCCAGCAGCATTGGGACTAGCGGGGGGAGAAACGAGCAGTACTTC. As protein: CASSIGTSGGRNEQYF.

This clonotype was observed a handful of times. V gene TRBV7-9 combines with J gene TRBJ2-7; D may correspond to TRBD1 or TRBD2 (5 bases each). V was shortened by 5 bases and J by 1 base, with 15 bases between the two germline ends. From germline, CDR1 is SEHNR and CDR2 FQNEAQ (reference sequence). The CDR3 length is 15 residues. CDR3 loop: CASSQYRDGSYEQYF. CDR3 bases: TGTGCCAGCAGCCAATACCGGGACGGATCCTACGAGCAGTACTTC.

A few counts support this clonotype. The chain has TRBV27 and TRBJ2-3; D unresolved. CDR3 length equals 14 residues. V was pared by 2 bases and J by 4 bases, with 10 bases between. Germline V CDR1 and CDR2: MNHEY, SMNVEV (reference sequence). The CDR3 coding sequence is TGTGCCAGCAGTTTAACCACCCCCCCAGATACGCAGTATTTT. As protein: CASSLTTPPDTQYF.

The table lists this clonotype with a few counts. V gene TRBV10-3 combines with J gene TRBJ2-1; D ambiguous. Per germline, CDR1 ENHRY and CDR2 SYGVKD. Trimming took 7 bases from V and 7 from J, leaving 14 bases between them. The CDR3 runs to 13 residues. CDR3 DNA: TGTGCCATCACCCAGGAAATCGAGAATGAGCAGTTCTTC. The encoded protein is CAITQEIENEQFF.

The chain is built from TRBV7-2 and TRBJ2-5, with D perhaps given as TRBD1 or TRBD2 (6 bases each). The CDR3 sequence is 14 residues long. V shed 3 bases and J shed 6 bases, with 14 bases lying between them. CDR1 and CDR2 (germline): SGHTA, FQGNSA. CDR3 residues: CASSFPWGAQTQYF. The DNA for the CDR3 is TGTGCCAGCAGCTTCCCATGGGGGGCGCAGACCCAGTACTTC.

This clonotype was seen more than once but under ten times. The chain employs TRBV20-1 and TRBJ2-7, with unresolved D. Per the germline V gene, CDR1 is DFQATT and CDR2 is SNEGSKA (reference sequence). The CDR3 length is 13 residues. V lost 5 bases to trimming and J lost 3 bases, with 14 bases between them. The CDR3 DNA follows: TGCAGTGCTTATCGGACGGTCGACTACGAGCAGTACTTC. Translating it yields CSAYRTVDYEQYF.